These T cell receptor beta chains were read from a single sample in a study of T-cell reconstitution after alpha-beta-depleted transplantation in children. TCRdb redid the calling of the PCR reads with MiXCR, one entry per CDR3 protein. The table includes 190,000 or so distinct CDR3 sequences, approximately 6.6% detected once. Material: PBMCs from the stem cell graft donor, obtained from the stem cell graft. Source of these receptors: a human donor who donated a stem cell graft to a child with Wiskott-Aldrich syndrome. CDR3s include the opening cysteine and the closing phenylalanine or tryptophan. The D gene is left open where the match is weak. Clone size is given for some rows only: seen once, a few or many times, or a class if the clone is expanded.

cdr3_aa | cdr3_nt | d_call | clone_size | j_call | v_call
CASSLGGNPYEQYF | TGTGCCAGCAGCTTAGGCGGCAATCCCTACGAGCAGTACTTC | - | many | TRBJ2-7 | TRBV7-2
CSARVQGVGYTF | TGCAGTGCTAGAGTCCAGGGTGTTGGCTACACCTTC | - | many | TRBJ1-2 | TRBV20-1
CASSDHSYRNNEQFF | TGTGCCAGCAGTGATCACAGCTACCGGAACAATGAGCAGTTCTTC | - | many | TRBJ2-1 | TRBV2
CSAKTLAGGLYEQYF | TGCAGTGCCAAGACCCTAGCGGGGGGTCTCTACGAGCAGTACTTC | TRBD2 | - | TRBJ2-7 | TRBV20-1
CASSSRGAIEKLFF | TGTGCCAGCAGCTCCAGGGGGGCAATTGAAAAACTGTTTTTT | TRBD1 | many | TRBJ1-4 | TRBV7-9
CASSLAPSFYEQYF | TGCGCCAGCAGCTTGGCCCCCAGTTTCTACGAGCAGTACTTC | - | - | TRBJ2-7 | TRBV5-1
CSARGPGSYNEQFF | TGCAGTGCTAGAGGCCCAGGAAGTTACAATGAGCAGTTCTTC | - | many | TRBJ2-1 | TRBV20-1
CASSLGGRTSSYGYTF | TGTGCCAGCAGCTTGGGTGGCAGGACATCAAGCTATGGCTACACCTTC | - | - | TRBJ1-2 | TRBV5-4
CAWRTGLKNTEAFF | TGTGCCTGGAGAACGGGGCTGAAGAACACTGAAGCTTTCTTT | - | few | TRBJ1-1 | TRBV30
CASSETGPLDF | TGTGCCAGCAGTGAGACAGGTCCGCTTGATTTT | - | many | TRBJ1-5 | TRBV2
CASSLLLQSTDTQYF | TGTGCCAGCAGCTTACTCCTACAGAGCACAGATACGCAGTATTTT | - | many | TRBJ2-3 | TRBV11-2
CASSVGGSTSYEQYF | TGTGCCAGCAGCGTAGGGGGGTCCACTTCCTACGAGCAGTACTTC | - | many | TRBJ2-7 | TRBV9
CASPWDSMCWDTGELFF | TGCGCCAGCCCTTGGGACAGCATGTGCTGGGACACCGGGGAGCTGTTTTTT | TRBD1 | many | TRBJ2-2 | TRBV10-1
CAISGLGSRTDTQYF | TGTGCCATCAGTGGCCTAGGGAGCCGCACAGATACGCAGTATTTT | - | many | TRBJ2-3 | TRBV10-3
CASSSGPNEKLFF | TGCGCCAGCAGCTCGGGACCTAATGAAAAACTGTTTTTT | - | many | TRBJ1-4 | TRBV5-1
CASGGYRDRGTDTQYF | TGCGCCAGCGGAGGTTATCGGGACAGGGGGACAGATACGCAGTATTTT | TRBD1 | few | TRBJ2-3 | TRBV5-1
CASSLRQVQTEAFF | TGTGCCAGCAGCTTAAGGCAGGTACAAACTGAAGCTTTCTTT | - | many | TRBJ1-1 | TRBV7-9
CASSRPTTVQKTQYF | TGTGCCAGCAGCCGACCAACAACCGTTCAAAAGACCCAGTACTTC | - | many | TRBJ2-5 | TRBV14
CASSPPGGTLEQFF | TGTGCCAGCAGTCCCCCGGGAGGGACCCTTGAGCAGTTCTTC | TRBD2 | - | TRBJ2-1 | TRBV28
CASSHAVNEKLFF | TGTGCCAGCAGCCACGCCGTTAATGAAAAACTGTTTTTT | - | many | TRBJ1-4 | TRBV7-9
CASAPTGFENTEAFF | TGCGCCAGCGCCCCAACAGGGTTTGAGAACACTGAAGCTTTCTTT | - | - | TRBJ1-1 | TRBV5-1
CASRPPGGLGQPQHF | TGTGCCAGCAGACCCCCAGGGGGCTTAGGTCAGCCCCAGCATTTT | TRBD1 | many | TRBJ1-5 | TRBV12-3/TRBV12-4
CASSPEGRARAFF | TGTGCCAGCAGCCCCGAAGGGAGGGCCCGAGCTTTCTTT | - | many | TRBJ1-1 | TRBV7-9
CTSSSLQGHYREPNEQFF | TGTACCAGCAGTTCCCTCCAAGGGCACTATCGGGAGCCCAATGAGCAGTTCTTC | - | few | TRBJ2-1 | TRBV2
CASSYSREGRCEQYF | TGTGCCAGCAGTTACTCGCGGGAGGGCCGCTGCGAGCAGTACTTC | TRBD2 | - | TRBJ2-7 | TRBV6-5
CASSQTGGITEAFF | TGCGCCAGCAGCCAAACAGGGGGAATCACTGAAGCTTTCTTT | TRBD1 | many | TRBJ1-1 | TRBV4-1
CASSFFETESYEQYF | TGTGCCAGCAGTTTCTTTGAAACAGAATCCTACGAGCAGTACTTC | - | few | TRBJ2-7 | TRBV28
CASSLALGYSYEQYF | TGTGCCAGCAGCTTAGCGCTTGGGTACTCCTACGAGCAGTACTTC | - | many | TRBJ2-7 | TRBV7-2
CASSLNTRDHGYTF | TGCGCCAGCAGCTTGAACACCCGGGATCATGGCTACACCTTC | - | - | TRBJ1-2 | TRBV5-1
CATSEPLGGGTGELFF | TGTGCCACCAGTGAACCCCTCGGGGGCGGAACCGGGGAGCTGTTTTTT | - | - | TRBJ2-2 | TRBV24-1
CASSLANRHQPQHF | TGTGCCAGCAGTTTAGCCAACAGACATCAGCCCCAGCATTTT | - | many | TRBJ1-5 | TRBV12-3/TRBV12-4
CASSGTTGTRGEKLFF | TGTGCCAGCAGCGGAACGACAGGGACAAGGGGTGAAAAACTGTTTTTT | TRBD1 | many | TRBJ1-4 | TRBV7-2
CSASIDTQYF | TGCAGTGCCAGTATAGATACGCAGTATTTT | - | many | TRBJ2-3 | TRBV20-1
CASSPGQGAYYGYTF | TGCGCCAGCAGTCCCGGACAGGGGGCTTACTATGGCTACACCTTC | TRBD1 | many | TRBJ1-2 | TRBV5-1
CASSQGDGFGPQHF | TGCGCCAGCAGCCAAGGGGACGGGTTTGGGCCCCAGCATTTT | - | many | TRBJ1-5 | TRBV4-3
CASNTPPQGRYEQYF | TGTGCCAGCAACACTCCACCTCAGGGGCGCTACGAGCAGTACTTC | - | few | TRBJ2-7 | TRBV28
CASKEQNTEAFF | TGTGCCAGCAAAGAACAGAACACTGAAGCTTTCTTT | - | - | TRBJ1-1 | TRBV7-9